This TCR beta chain came from a study of cytomegalovirus exposure and HLA in healthy donors. The V end lost 5 bases, the J end lost 0 bases, and 17 bases lay between the germline ends. Germline CDR1 reads SGDLS; CDR2 reads YYNGEE. The CDR3 length is 16 residues. Primers for the PCR totalled 60 Vbeta and 13 Jbeta. The protocol was immunoSEQ multiplex PCR, while the TCRdb copy is restricted to in-frame clones and leaves out a portion. The sample has about 150,000 clones; over 60% are singletons. Sequenced: PBMCs. The chain links TRBV9 to TRBJ1-1; D might be TRBD1 (5 bases). The clonotype originates from a woman aged 30 to 39 in good health and CMV-seronegative. CDR3 nucleotide sequence: TGTGCCAGCAGTGCTGGGAGGTGGACACTGAACACTGAAGCTTTCTTT. It is translated as CASSAGRWTLNTEAFF.